The clone carrying this T cell receptor (beta chain) was picked up many times. Antigen: not known. This record belongs to a study of glioma-infiltrating T cells. The CDR3 runs 15 residues. Trimming took 2 bases from V and 5 from J; bases not matched to a gene: 6. CDR1 DFQATT and CDR2 SNEGSKA come from the germline V gene (reference sequence). Overall study results and limits: CDR3 overlap between tissue and blood was very small.

Using RNA template, CDR3s of TCR alpha and beta were amplified with iRepertoire arm-PCR. Via MiXCR, TCRdb re-called the multiplex PCR reads, giving one row per CDR3 protein. This repertoire shows about 180,000 distinct CDR3 sequences, around 40% found once; its top ten account for under 6.5%. This TCR was sampled from a human donor with low-grade glioma or glioblastoma, undergoing nonglioma brain surgery, or in good health (not recorded which). This rearrangement joins TRBV20-1 to TRBJ1-1; 12 nucleotides line up with TRBD1. Sequencing used glioma tissue, nonneoplastic brain tissue, or PBMCs (not recorded which). The CDR3 is CSARPTGQGATEAFF. CDR3 in DNA: TGCAGTGCTAGACCAACGGGACAGGGGGCAACTGAAGCTTTCTTT.